This TCR beta chain derives from a study of cytomegalovirus exposure and HLA in healthy donors. Study observations and caveats: Reportedly, TCR beta sequences accurately predicted HLA-A and HLA-B alleles in most subjects.

As to this clone: Its specificity is not known.

PCR was performed using 60 Vbeta and 13 Jbeta primers. The data were produced by immunoSEQ multiplex PCR, yet TCRdb's version contains in-frame clones alone and is incomplete. The repertoire includes 120,000 or so clones, approximately 66% of them detected once, and roughly 8.6% sits in the top ten. CDR3 length: 14 residues. Deletions cut 4 bases from V and 4 bases from J, with 11 bases between. CDR1 is LNHDA and CDR2 is SQIVND in the germline V gene (reference sequence). The receptor was isolated from a woman in her forties in good health and CMV-seropositive. V is TRBV19 and J is TRBJ1-5; D is possibly TRBD1 (5 bases). The sequenced sample consisted of PBMCs. The CDR3 loop is CASSNQGPNQPQHF. As DNA, the CDR3 is TGTGCCAGTAGTAACCAGGGTCCGAATCAGCCCCAGCATTTT.